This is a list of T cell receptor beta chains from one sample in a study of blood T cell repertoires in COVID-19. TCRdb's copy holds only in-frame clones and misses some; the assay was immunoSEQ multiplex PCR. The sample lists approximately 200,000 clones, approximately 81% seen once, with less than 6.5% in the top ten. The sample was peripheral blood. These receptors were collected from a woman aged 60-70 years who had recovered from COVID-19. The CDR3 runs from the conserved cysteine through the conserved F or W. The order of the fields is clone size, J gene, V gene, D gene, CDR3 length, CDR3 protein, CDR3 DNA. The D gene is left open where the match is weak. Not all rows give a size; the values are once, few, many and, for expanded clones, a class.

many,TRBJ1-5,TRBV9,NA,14,CASSRTDFHQPQHF,TGTGCCAGCAGCAGGACAGATTTCCATCAGCCCCAGCATTTT
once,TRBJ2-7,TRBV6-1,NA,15,CASSEGGVMGYEQYF,TGTGCCAGCAGTGAAGGGGGGGTAATGGGCTACGAGCAGTACTTC
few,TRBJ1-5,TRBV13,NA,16,CASSRYGTGSNQPQHF,TGTGCCAGCAGCCGTTATGGGACTGGGAGCAATCAGCCCCAGCATTTT
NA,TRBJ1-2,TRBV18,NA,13,CASSPGGVDGYTF,TGTGCCAGCTCACCAGGGGGGGTCGATGGCTACACCTTC
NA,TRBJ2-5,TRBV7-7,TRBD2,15,CASSRLAGAYETQYF,TGTGCTAGCAGCAGACTAGCGGGGGCCTATGAGACCCAGTACTTC
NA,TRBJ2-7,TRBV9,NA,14,CASSLMLDHYEQYF,TGTGCCAGCAGCCTAATGCTAGACCACTACGAGCAGTACTTC
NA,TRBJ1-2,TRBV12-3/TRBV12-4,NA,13,CASSPDSNYGYTF,TGTGCCAGCAGTCCGGACAGCAACTATGGCTACACCTTC
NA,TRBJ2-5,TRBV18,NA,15,CASSLIRGSEETQYF,TGTGCCAGCTCGCTAATAAGGGGCAGTGAAGAGACCCAGTACTTC
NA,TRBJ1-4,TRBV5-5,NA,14,CASSRDRFGEKLFF,TGTGCCAGCAGCAGAGACAGGTTTGGGGAAAAACTGTTTTTT
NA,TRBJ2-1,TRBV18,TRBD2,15,CASSPSTSGGDEQFF,TGTGCCAGCTCACCGTCCACTAGCGGGGGTGATGAGCAGTTCTTC